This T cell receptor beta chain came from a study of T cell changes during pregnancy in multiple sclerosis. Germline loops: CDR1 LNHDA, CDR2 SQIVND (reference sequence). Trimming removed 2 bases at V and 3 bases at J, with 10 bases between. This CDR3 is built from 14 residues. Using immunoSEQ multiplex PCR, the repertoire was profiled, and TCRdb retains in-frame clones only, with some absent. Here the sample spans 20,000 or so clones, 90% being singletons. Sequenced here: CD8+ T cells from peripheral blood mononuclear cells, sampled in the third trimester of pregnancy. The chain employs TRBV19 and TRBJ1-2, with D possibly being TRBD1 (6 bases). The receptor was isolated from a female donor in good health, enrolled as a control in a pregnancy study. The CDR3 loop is CASSITTGHYGYTF. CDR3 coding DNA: TGTGCCAGTAGTATAACGACAGGCCACTATGGCTACACCTTC. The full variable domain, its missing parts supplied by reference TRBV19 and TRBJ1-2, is DGGITQSPKYLFRKEGQNVTLSCEQNLNHDAMYWYRQDPGQGLRLIYYSQIVNDFQKGDIAEGYSVSREKKESFPLTVTSAQKNPTAFYLCASSITTGHYGYTFGSGTRLTVV.